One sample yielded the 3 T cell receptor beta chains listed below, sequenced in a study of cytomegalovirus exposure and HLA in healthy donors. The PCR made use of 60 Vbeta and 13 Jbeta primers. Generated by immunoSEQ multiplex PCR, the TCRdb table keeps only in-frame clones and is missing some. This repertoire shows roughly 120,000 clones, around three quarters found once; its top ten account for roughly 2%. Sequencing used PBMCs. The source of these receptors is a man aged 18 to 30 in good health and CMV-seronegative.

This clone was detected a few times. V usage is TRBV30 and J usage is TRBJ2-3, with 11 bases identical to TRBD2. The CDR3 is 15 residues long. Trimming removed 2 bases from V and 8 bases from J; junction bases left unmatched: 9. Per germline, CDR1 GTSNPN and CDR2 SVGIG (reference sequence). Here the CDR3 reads CAWSTSGSVTGTQYF. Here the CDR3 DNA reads TGTGCCTGGAGTACTAGCGGGAGTGTTACGGGTACGCAGTATTTT.

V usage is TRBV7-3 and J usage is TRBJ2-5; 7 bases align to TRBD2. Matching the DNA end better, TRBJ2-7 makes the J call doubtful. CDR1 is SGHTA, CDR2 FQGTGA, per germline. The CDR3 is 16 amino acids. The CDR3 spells CASSFEGTISSYEQYF. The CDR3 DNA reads TGTGCCAGCAGCTTTGAAGGGACTATCTCCTCCTACGAGCAGTACTTC.

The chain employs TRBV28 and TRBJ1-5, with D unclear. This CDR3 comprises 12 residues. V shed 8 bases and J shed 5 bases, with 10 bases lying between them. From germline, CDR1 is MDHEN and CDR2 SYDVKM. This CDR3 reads CASAEVHQPQHF. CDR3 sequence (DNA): TGTGCCAGCGCCGAGGTACATCAGCCCCAGCATTTT.